This T cell receptor (beta chain) is drawn from a study of neurological immune-mediated disorders. Study findings and constraints: HTLV-1-associated myelopathy showed the most TCR clonal expansion; multiple sclerosis the least, below healthy controls.

In TCRdb, the 5' RACE reads were re-called with MiXCR into one record per CDR3 protein. The profile shows around 130,000 distinct CDR3 sequences, roughly 3.2% of them singletons. V lost 5 bases and J lost 1; bases outside the gene matches: 6. The CDR3 contains 15 residues. CDR1 and CDR2 from the germline V gene are SSHAT and FNYEAQ (reference sequence). In this sample, this clonotype turned up many times. The antigen is undetermined. Sequenced material: PBMCs. The TCR originated in a woman aged 25 to 39 with multiple sclerosis. V gene TRBV7-7 combines with J gene TRBJ2-3; 7 nucleotides match TRBD1. The CDR3 sequence is CASSATGTGTDTQYF. The CDR3 nucleotides read TGTGCCAGCAGCGCTACCGGGACAGGCACAGATACGCAGTATTTT.